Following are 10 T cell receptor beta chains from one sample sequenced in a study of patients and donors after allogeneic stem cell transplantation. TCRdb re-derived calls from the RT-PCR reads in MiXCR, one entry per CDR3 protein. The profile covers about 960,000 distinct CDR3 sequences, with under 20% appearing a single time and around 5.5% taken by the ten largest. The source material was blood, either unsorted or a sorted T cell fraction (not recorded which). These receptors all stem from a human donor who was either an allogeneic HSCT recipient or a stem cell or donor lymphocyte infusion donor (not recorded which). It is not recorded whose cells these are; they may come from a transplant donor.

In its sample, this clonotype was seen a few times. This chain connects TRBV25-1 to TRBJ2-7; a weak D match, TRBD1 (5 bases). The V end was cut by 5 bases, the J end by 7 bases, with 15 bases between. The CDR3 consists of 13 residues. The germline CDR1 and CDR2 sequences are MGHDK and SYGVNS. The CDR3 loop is CASSPLMGHEQYF. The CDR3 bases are TGTGCCAGCAGTCCCTTGATGGGGCATGAGCAGTACTTC.

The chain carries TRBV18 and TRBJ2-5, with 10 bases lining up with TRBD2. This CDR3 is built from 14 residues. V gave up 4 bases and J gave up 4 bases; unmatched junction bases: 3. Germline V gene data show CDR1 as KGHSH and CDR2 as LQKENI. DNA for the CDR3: TGTGCCAGCTCACTGGGACTAGCGCCAGAGACCCAGTACTTC. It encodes CASSLGLAPETQYF. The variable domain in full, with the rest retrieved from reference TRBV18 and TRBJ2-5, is NAGVMQNPRHLVRRRGQEARLRCSPMKGHSHVYWYRQLPEEGLKFMVYLQKENIIDESGMPKERFSAEFPKEGPSILRIQQVVRGDSAAYFCASSLGLAPETQYFGPGTRLLVL.

This chain's CDR3 is CASSLALSGRSYEQFF. In DNA form, the CDR3 reads TGTGCCAGCAGCTTAGCGCTTAGCGGGAGATCCTATGAGCAGTTCTTC. J is TRBJ2-1 and V is TRBV7-2; 9 nucleotides match TRBD2. After removal of 0 bases from V and 8 bases from J, the junction contained 8 bases not matched to a gene. The germline V gene has CDR1 SGHTA and CDR2 FQGNSA. CDR3 size: 16 residues.

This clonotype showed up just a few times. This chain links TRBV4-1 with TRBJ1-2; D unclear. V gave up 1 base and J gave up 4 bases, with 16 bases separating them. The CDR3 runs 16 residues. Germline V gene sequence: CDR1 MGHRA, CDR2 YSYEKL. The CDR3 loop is CASSQVRPVPPYGYTF. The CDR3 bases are TGCGCCAGCAGCCAAGTGAGGCCCGTTCCCCCCTATGGCTACACCTTC.

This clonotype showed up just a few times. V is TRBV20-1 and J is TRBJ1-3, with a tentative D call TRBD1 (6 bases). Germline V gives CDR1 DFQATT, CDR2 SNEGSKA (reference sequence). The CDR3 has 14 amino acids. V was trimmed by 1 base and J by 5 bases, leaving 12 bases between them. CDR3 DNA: TGCAGTGCTAGAGGGGATGGACAGCGAAACACCATATATTTT. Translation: CSARGDGQRNTIYF.

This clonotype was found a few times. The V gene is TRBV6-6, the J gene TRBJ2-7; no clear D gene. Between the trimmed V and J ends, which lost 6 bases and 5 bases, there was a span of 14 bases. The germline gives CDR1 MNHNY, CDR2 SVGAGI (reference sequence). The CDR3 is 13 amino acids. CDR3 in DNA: TGTGCCAGCAGCCCCCGGGTTGAGAACGAGCAGTACTTC. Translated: CASSPRVENEQYF.

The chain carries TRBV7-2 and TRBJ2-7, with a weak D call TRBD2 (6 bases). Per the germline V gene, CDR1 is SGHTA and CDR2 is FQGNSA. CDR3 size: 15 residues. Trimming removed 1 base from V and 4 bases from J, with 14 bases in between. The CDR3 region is CASSLEGTQLYEQYF. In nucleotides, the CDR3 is TGTGCCAGCAGCTTAGAAGGGACTCAACTTTACGAGCAGTACTTC.

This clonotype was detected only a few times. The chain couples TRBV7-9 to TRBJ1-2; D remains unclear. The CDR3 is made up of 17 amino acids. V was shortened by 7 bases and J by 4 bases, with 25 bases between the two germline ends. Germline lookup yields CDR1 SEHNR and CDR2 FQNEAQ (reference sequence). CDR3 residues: CASTHPRPRGSSYGYTF. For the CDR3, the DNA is TGTGCCAGCACCCACCCCAGGCCGCGGGGAAGTAGCTATGGCTACACCTTC.

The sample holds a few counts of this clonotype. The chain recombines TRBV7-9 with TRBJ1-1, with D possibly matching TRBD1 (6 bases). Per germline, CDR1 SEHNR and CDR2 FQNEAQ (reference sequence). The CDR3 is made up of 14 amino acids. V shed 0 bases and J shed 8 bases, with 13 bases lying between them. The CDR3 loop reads CASSLASGGLEAFF. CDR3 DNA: TGTGCCAGCAGCTTAGCGTCGGGGGGGCTCGAAGCTTTCTTT.

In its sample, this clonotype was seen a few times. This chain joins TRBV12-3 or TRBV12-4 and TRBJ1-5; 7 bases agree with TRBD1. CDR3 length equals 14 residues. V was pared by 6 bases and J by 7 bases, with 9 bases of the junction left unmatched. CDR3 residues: CASSPDRARQPQHF. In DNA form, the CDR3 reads TGTGCCAGCAGCCCAGACAGGGCGAGACAGCCCCAGCATTTT.